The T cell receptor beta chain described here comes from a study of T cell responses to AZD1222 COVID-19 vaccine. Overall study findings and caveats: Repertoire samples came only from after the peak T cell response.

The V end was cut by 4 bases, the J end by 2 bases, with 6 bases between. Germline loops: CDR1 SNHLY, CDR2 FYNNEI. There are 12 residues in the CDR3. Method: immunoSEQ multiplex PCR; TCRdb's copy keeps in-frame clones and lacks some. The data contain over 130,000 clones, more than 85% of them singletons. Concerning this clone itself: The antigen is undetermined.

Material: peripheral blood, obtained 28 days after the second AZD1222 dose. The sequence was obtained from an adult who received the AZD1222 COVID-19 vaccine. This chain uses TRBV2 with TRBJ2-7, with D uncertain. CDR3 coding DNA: TGTGCCAGCAGTGGGCACGCCTACGAGCAGTACTTC. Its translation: CASSGHAYEQYF. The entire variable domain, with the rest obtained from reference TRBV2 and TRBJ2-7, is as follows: EPEVTQTPSHQVTQMGQEVILRCVPISNHLYFYWYRQILGQKVEFLVSFYNNEISEKSEIFDDQFSVERPDGSNFTLKIRSTKLEDSAMYFCASSGHAYEQYFGPGTRLTVT.